The entry that follows covers one T cell receptor beta chain sequence. This specimen comes from a study of blood T cell repertoires in COVID-19. About the research overall: Sites across the United States, Italy and Spain contributed samples from acute and convalescent COVID-19. T cells, B-cell-depleted T cells, or PBMCs provided the cDNA or gDNA that served as material.

In Seattle, patients joined the study during active infection and were tracked longitudinally. Germline V CDR1 and CDR2: SQVTM, ANQGSEA. The CDR3 extends over 14 amino acids. V shed 7 bases, J shed 4 bases, and the junction held 11 bases outside the gene matches. Original handling: Quantification of nucleated cells was approximated via reference gene primer amplification. The assay was immunoSEQ multiplex PCR, and TCRdb's table has in-frame clones only and misses some. For V, J and clone size, that table is used; D and trimming come from the DNA. The data show approximately 240,000 clones, approximately 91% seen once.

The source material was peripheral blood. The chain employs TRBV29-1 and TRBJ1-2, with 8 bases matching TRBD1. This TCR was recovered from a man aged 25 to 45 with COVID-19, enrolled during active disease. CDR3 nucleotides: TGCAGCGACTCGGACAGGGAAGGGTCCTATGGCTACACCTTC. Encoded protein: CSDSDREGSYGYTF.